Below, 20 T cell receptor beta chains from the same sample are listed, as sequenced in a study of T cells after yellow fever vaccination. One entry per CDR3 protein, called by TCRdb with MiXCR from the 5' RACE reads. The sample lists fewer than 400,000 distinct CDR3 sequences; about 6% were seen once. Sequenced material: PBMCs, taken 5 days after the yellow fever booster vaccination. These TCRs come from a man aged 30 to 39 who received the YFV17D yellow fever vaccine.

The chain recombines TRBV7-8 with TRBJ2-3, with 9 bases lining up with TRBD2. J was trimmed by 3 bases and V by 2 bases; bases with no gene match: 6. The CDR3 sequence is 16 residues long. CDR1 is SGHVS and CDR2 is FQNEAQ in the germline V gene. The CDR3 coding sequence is TGTGCCAGCAGCTTATCGGCTAGCGGGAAAACAGATACGCAGTATTTT. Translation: CASSLSASGKTDTQYF.

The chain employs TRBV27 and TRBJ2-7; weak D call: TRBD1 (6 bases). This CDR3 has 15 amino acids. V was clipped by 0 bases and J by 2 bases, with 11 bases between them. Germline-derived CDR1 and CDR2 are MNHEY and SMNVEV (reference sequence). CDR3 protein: CASSLSQQGPYEQYF. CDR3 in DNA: TGTGCCAGCAGTTTATCGCAACAGGGACCCTACGAGCAGTACTTC.

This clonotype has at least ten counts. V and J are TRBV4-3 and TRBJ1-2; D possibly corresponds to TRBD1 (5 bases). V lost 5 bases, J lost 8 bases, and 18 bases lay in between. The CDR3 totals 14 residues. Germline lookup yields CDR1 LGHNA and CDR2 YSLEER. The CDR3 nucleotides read TGCGCCAGCAGCGCGAACCAGGGAGTCGGGGGCTACACCTTC. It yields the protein CASSANQGVGGYTF.

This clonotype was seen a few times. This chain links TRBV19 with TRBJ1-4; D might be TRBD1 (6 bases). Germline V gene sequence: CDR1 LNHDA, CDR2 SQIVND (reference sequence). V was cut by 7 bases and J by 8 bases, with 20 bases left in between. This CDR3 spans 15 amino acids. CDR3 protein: CASTSHQGLTEKLFF. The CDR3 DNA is TGTGCCAGTACCTCACACCAGGGGCTGACCGAAAAACTGTTTTTT.

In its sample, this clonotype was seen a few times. This CDR3 reads CASSTRTGSRTETQYF. For the CDR3, the DNA is TGCGCCAGCAGCACCCGAACGGGTTCCAGGACGGAGACCCAGTACTTC. This sequence joins TRBV4-3 and TRBJ2-5; D is unresolved. This CDR3 has 16 amino acids. V dropped 5 bases and J dropped 5 bases, with 21 bases sitting between them. Per germline, CDR1 LGHNA and CDR2 YSLEER.

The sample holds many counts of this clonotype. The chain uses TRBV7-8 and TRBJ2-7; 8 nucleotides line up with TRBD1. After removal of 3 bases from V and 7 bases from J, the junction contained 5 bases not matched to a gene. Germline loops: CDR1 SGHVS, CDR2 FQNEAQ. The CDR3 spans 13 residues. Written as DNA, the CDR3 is TGTGCCAGCAGCTTCCGGGACAGGAGGGAGCAGTACTTC. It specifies CASSFRDRREQYF.

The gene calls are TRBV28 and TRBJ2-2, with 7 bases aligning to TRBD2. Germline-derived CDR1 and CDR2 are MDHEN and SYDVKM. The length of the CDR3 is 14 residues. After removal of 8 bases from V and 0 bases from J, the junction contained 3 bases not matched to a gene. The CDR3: CASGGTTNTGELFF. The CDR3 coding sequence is TGTGCCAGCGGCGGGACTACGAACACCGGGGAGCTGTTTTTT.

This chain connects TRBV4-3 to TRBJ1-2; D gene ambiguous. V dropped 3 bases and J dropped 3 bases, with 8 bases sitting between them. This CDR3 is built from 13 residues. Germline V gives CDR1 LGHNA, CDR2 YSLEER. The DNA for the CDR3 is TGCGCCAGCAGCCACGGAGCGGACTATGGCTACACCTTC. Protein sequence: CASSHGADYGYTF.

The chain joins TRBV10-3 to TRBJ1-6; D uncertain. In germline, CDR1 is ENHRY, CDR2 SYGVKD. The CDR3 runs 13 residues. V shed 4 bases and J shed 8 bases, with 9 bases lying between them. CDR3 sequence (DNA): TGTGCCATCAGTGGGGCTTTGGATTCACCCCTCCACTTT. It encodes CAISGALDSPLHF.

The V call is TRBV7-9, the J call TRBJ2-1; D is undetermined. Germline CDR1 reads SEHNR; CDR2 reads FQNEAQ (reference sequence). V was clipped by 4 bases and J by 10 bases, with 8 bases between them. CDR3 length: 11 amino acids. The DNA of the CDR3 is TGTGCCAGCAGCTCGGGTGAGGAGCAGTTCTTC. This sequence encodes CASSSGEEQFF.

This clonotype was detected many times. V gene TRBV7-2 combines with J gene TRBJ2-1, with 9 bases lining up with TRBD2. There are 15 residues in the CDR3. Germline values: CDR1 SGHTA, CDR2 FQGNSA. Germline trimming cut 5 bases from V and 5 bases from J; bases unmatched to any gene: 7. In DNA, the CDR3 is TGTGCCAGCAGCCCGCTAGCGGGGACAAACAATGAGCAGTTCTTC. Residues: CASSPLAGTNNEQFF.

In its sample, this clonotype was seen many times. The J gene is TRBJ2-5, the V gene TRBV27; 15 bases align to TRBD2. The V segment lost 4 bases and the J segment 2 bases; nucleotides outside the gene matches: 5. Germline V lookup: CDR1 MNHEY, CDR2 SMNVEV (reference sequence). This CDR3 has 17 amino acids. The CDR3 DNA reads TGTGCCAGCAGTTCCGGGACTAGCGGGAGGAAACAAGAGACCCAGTACTTC. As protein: CASSSGTSGRKQETQYF.

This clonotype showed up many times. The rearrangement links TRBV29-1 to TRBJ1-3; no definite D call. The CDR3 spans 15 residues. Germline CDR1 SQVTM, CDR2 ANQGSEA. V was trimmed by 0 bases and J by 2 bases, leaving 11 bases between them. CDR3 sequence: CSVEDFGKAGNTIYF. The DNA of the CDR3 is TGCAGCGTTGAAGATTTCGGGAAAGCTGGAAACACCATATATTTT.

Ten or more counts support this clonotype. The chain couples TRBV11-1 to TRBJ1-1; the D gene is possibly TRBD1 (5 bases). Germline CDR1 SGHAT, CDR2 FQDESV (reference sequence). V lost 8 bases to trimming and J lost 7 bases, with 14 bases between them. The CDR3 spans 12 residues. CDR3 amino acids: CASLGTPGEAFF. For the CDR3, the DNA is TGTGCCAGCCTCGGGACCCCGGGTGAAGCTTTCTTT.

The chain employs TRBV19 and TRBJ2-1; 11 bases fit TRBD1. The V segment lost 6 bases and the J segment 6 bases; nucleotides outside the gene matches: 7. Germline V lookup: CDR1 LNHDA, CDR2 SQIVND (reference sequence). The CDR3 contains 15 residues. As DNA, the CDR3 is TGTGCCAGTAGCCCGCCGGGACAGGGGGTCAATGAGCAGTTCTTC. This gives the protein CASSPPGQGVNEQFF.

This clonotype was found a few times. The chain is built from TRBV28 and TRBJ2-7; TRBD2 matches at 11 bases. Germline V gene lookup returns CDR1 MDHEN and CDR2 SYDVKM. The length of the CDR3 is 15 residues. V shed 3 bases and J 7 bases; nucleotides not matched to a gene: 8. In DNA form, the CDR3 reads TGTGCCAGCAGTTTTCTAGCGGGAGGAATTGGGGAGCAGTACTTC. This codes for CASSFLAGGIGEQYF. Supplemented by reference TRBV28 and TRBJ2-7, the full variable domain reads DVKVTQSSRYLVKRTGEKVFLECVQDMDHENMFWYRQDPGLGLRLIYFSYDVKMKEKGDIPEGYSVSREKKERFSLILESASTNQTSMYLCASSFLAGGIGEQYFGPGTRLTVT.

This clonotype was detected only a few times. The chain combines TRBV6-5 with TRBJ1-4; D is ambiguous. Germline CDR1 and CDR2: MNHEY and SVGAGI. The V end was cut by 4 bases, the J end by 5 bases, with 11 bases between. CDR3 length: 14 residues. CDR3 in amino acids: CASSSRNGNEKLFF. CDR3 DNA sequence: TGTGCCAGCAGTTCCCGGAACGGGAATGAAAAACTGTTTTTT.

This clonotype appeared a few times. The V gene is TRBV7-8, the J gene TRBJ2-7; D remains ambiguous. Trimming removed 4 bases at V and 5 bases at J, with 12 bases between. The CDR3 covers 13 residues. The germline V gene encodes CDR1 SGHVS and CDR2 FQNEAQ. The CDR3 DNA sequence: TGTGCCAGCAGCTCCGACTCGTTAAACGAGCAGTACTTC. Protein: CASSSDSLNEQYF.

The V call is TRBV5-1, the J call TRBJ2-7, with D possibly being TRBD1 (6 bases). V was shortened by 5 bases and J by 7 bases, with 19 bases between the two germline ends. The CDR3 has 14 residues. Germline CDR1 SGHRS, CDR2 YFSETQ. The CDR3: CASRPAPGESEQYF. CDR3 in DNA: TGCGCCAGCAGGCCCGCCCCAGGGGAGAGTGAGCAGTACTTC.

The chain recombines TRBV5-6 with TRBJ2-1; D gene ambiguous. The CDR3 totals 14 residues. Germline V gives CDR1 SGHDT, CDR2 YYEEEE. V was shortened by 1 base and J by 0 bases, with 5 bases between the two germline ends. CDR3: CASSLWGSYNEQFF. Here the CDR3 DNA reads TGTGCCAGCAGCTTGTGGGGCTCCTACAATGAGCAGTTCTTC. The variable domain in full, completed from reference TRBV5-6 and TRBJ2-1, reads DAGVTQSPTHLIKTRGQQVTLRCSPKSGHDTVSWYQQALGQGPQFIFQYYEEEERQRGNFPDRFSGHQFPNYSSELNVNALLLGDSALYLCASSLWGSYNEQFFGPGTRLTVL.